One and the same sample provided the 20 T cell receptor beta chains below, sequenced in a study of blood T cell repertoires in COVID-19. The protocol was immunoSEQ multiplex PCR, while the TCRdb copy is restricted to in-frame clones and leaves out a portion. The data show about 280,000 clones, 65% to 90% seen once. The sequencing input was peripheral blood. The receptors were sampled from a human donor in a cohort sampled during active COVID-19.

The rearrangement links TRBV9 to TRBJ2-3; D unclear. The CDR3 runs to 13 residues. The ends were cut back, 4 bases at V and 5 bases at J, with 11 bases in the middle. The germline CDR1 and CDR2 sequences are SGDLS and YYNGEE. The DNA for the CDR3 is TGTGCCAGCAGCCCCCCTTCCGGAGATACGCAGTATTTT. It specifies CASSPPSGDTQYF.

This chain links TRBV19 with TRBJ2-2, with 9 bases fitting TRBD1. Trimming cost V 8 bases and J 4 bases; bases outside gene matches: 8. Germline CDR1 reads LNHDA; CDR2 reads SQIVND (reference sequence). The CDR3 runs 15 residues. The CDR3 DNA sequence: TGTGCCAGTGCCCGGGACAGGGTGGCCACCGGGGAGCTGTTTTTT. It specifies CASARDRVATGELFF. The whole variable domain, filled in from reference TRBV19 and TRBJ2-2, reads DGGITQSPKYLFRKEGQNVTLSCEQNLNHDAMYWYRQDPGQGLRLIYYSQIVNDFQKGDIAEGYSVSREKKESFPLTVTSAQKNPTAFYLCASARDRVATGELFFGEGSRLTVL.

CDR3 in amino acids: CASSFLGGMNTEAFF. CDR3 nucleotide sequence: TGTGCCAGCAGTTTTTTGGGGGGAATGAACACTGAAGCTTTCTTT. The chain joins TRBV27 to TRBJ1-1; D possibly corresponds to TRBD1 (5 bases). The CDR3 has 15 residues. CDR1 MNHEY and CDR2 SMNVEV come from the germline V gene (reference sequence). Trimming left V 3 bases short and J 0 bases short, with 11 bases between.

The rearrangement links TRBV6-5 to TRBJ2-7; 12 nucleotides agree with TRBD1. Losses at the gene ends were 5 bases for V and 6 bases for J; bases not matched to a gene: 8. The CDR3 runs 15 residues. Germline V gene data show CDR1 as MNHEY and CDR2 as SVGAGI. CDR3 region: CASSNLGQGAGEQYF. Here the CDR3 DNA reads TGTGCCAGCAGTAACCTGGGACAGGGGGCTGGCGAGCAGTACTTC.

The rearrangement uses TRBV5-1 and TRBJ2-1; 8 nucleotides align to TRBD2. The CDR3 contains 15 residues. Germline V lookup: CDR1 SGHRS, CDR2 YFSETQ. J lost 5 bases, V lost 1 base, and 5 bases had no gene match. CDR3 in amino acids: CASSLPAGDHNEQFF. The CDR3 bases are TGCGCCAGCAGCTTGCCAGCGGGAGATCACAATGAGCAGTTCTTC.

The chain employs TRBV2 and TRBJ2-2; D gene ambiguous. This CDR3 is 13 amino acids long. CDR1 is SNHLY, CDR2 FYNNEI, per germline. V dropped 5 bases and J dropped 4 bases, with 8 bases sitting between them. DNA of the CDR3: TGTGCCAGCAGTTCCTATGTCACCGGGGAGCTGTTTTTT. Encoded protein: CASSSYVTGELFF. Based on the CDR3 plus reference TRBV2 and TRBJ2-2, the full variable domain is EPEVTQTPSHQVTQMGQEVILRCVPISNHLYFYWYRQILGQKVEFLVSFYNNEISEKSEIFDDQFSVERPDGSNFTLKIRSTKLEDSAMYFCASSSYVTGELFFGEGSRLTVL.

This CDR3 is CASSKTPPAPQHF. The CDR3 bases are TGTGCCAGCAGCAAGACACCCCCTGCGCCCCAGCATTTT. The genes are TRBV3-1 (or the pseudogene TRBV3-2) and TRBJ1-5; D is ambiguous. Germline V CDR1 and CDR2: LGHDT, YNNKEL (reference sequence). V was clipped by 5 bases and J by 9 bases, with 14 bases between them. CDR3 length: 13 residues.

This sequence joins TRBV5-1 and TRBJ1-1; D remains unclear. In germline, CDR1 is SGHRS, CDR2 YFSETQ. Trimming stripped 0 bases from V and 4 bases from J, with 10 bases between. The CDR3 has 14 amino acids. The CDR3 coding sequence is TGCGCCAGCAGCTTGGACAGTCCGACCACTGAAGCTTTCTTT. Amino acids: CASSLDSPTTEAFF.

V is TRBV2 and J is TRBJ2-7; D gene unclear. Germline CDR1 SNHLY, CDR2 FYNNEI. Trimming cost V 8 bases and J 3 bases, with 11 bases left between them. There are 12 residues in the CDR3. The DNA for the CDR3 is TGTGCCAGCCGGGTACCAGACTACGAGCAGTACTTC. It specifies CASRVPDYEQYF.

The chain uses TRBV19 and TRBJ2-3, with D perhaps matching TRBD1 (5 bases). Germline loops: CDR1 LNHDA, CDR2 SQIVND (reference sequence). The CDR3 is 14 residues long. Trimming removed 3 bases from V and 6 bases from J, with 13 bases in between. The CDR3 DNA sequence: TGTGCCAGTAGTATCAGCACGACAGCCGATACGCAGTATTTT. Residues: CASSISTTADTQYF.

With respect to this clone: The sample carries other DNA sequences with the same CDR3. This chain connects TRBV19 to TRBJ2-1; 11 nucleotides align to TRBD2. From germline, CDR1 is LNHDA and CDR2 SQIVND (reference sequence). Germline trimming cut 7 bases from V and 7 bases from J; bases unmatched to any gene: 6. This CDR3 has 14 amino acids. The CDR3 DNA reads TGTGCCAGTACCCTCGGACTAGCGGGTAATGAGCAGTTCTTC. This gives the protein CASTLGLAGNEQFF.

This chain links TRBV6-2 or TRBV6-3 with TRBJ2-6; D is possibly TRBD2 (6 bases). Germline values: CDR1 MNHEY, CDR2 SVGEGT. Trimming cost V 0 bases and J 4 bases, with 16 bases left between them. The CDR3 contains 18 residues. This CDR3 reads CASSYSPGLPAGANVLTF. CDR3 DNA sequence: TGTGCCAGCAGTTACTCTCCGGGACTTCCCGCCGGGGCCAACGTCCTGACTTTC.

The J gene is TRBJ2-2, the V gene TRBV5-1, with TRBD2 as a possible D gene (6 bases). The CDR3 is 15 residues long. The germline V gene has CDR1 SGHRS and CDR2 YFSETQ. Trimming took 1 base from V and 0 from J, leaving 7 bases between them. CDR3 in DNA: TGCGCCAGCAGCTTGCGGACTACGAACACCGGGGAGCTGTTTTTT. It is translated as CASSLRTTNTGELFF.

DNA for the CDR3: TGTGCCAGCAGTCCCCAGGGGTTTTTCTACGAGCAGTACTTC. Its translation is CASSPQGFFYEQYF. The rearrangement uses TRBV7-2 and TRBJ2-7; the D gene is possibly TRBD1 (6 bases). CDR1 and CDR2 from the germline V gene are SGHTA and FQGNSA. CDR3 size: 14 residues. Trimming stripped 6 bases from V and 3 bases from J, with 15 bases between.

The rearrangement uses TRBV7-2 and TRBJ2-6; no firm D call. The CDR3 sequence is 18 residues long. Germline CDR1 reads SGHTA; CDR2 reads FQGNSA. V lost 7 bases to trimming and J lost 1 base, with 20 bases between them. The CDR3 sequence is CASNLVPPRSSGANVLTF. The CDR3 nucleotides are TGTGCCAGCAACCTAGTACCCCCTAGGAGTTCTGGGGCCAACGTCCTGACTTTC.

The chain uses TRBV7-3 and TRBJ2-1; the D is unclear. Germline CDR1 is SGHTA and CDR2 is FQGTGA. This CDR3 has 15 residues. The V end lost 5 bases, the J end lost 0 bases, and 11 bases lay between the germline ends. The CDR3 DNA follows: TGTGCCAGCAGCCCGTCCTTGAGCTCCTACAATGAGCAGTTCTTC. Amino acids: CASSPSLSSYNEQFF.

This clone was seen only once. J is TRBJ2-1 and V is TRBV19; 14 bases match TRBD2. Losses at the gene ends were 9 bases for V and 5 bases for J; bases not matched to a gene: 6. The germline CDR1 and CDR2 sequences are LNHDA and SQIVND (reference sequence). CDR3 size: 15 residues. In DNA, the CDR3 is TGTGCCAGACGACTAGCGGGAGGGGATCACAATGAGCAGTTCTTC. It yields the protein CARRLAGGDHNEQFF.

V and J are TRBV27 and TRBJ2-1; a weak D match, TRBD1 (5 bases). V gave up 2 bases and J gave up 9 bases, with 11 bases separating them. CDR3 length: 13 residues. The germline gives CDR1 MNHEY, CDR2 SMNVEV (reference sequence). CDR3 DNA sequence: TGTGCCAGCAGTTTAGGCAGGGCCGGTGAGCAGTTCTTC. It yields the protein CASSLGRAGEQFF.

V and J are TRBV2 and TRBJ1-3; D is unresolved. Trimming left V 7 bases short and J 0 bases short, with 7 bases between. This CDR3 region has 13 residues. Looked up from germline, CDR1 is SNHLY and CDR2 is FYNNEI. CDR3 residues: CASNPLSGNTIYF. DNA for the CDR3: TGTGCCAGCAATCCCCTCTCTGGAAACACCATATATTTT.

This clone was seen a single time. This sequence joins TRBV29-1 and TRBJ1-2; a possible D gene is TRBD1 (5 bases). The CDR3 sequence is 15 residues long. With 6 bases removed from V and 5 bases from J, the gap between germline ends came to 22 bases. In germline, CDR1 is SQVTM, CDR2 ANQGSEA. The CDR3 loop is CSVAGGTTASYGYTF. The CDR3 DNA sequence: TGCAGCGTGGCTGGGGGGACGACAGCGTCTTATGGCTACACCTTC. The full variable domain, its missing parts supplied by reference TRBV29-1 and TRBJ1-2, is SAVISQKPSRDICQRGTSLTIQCQVDSQVTMMFWYRQQPGQSLTLIATANQGSEATYESGFVIDKFPISRPNLTFSTLTVSNMSPEDSSIYLCSVAGGTTASYGYTFGSGTRLTVV.